This paragraph reports one TCR beta chain. Its target is unknown. Naive or memory CD4+ cells were cultured 1:1 with T cell-depleted PBMCs plus CEF. Data came from immunoSEQ multiplex PCR; TCRdb stores just in-frame clones and leaves some out. The sample holds some 45,000 clones, about four fifths seen once. Germline lookup yields CDR1 LNHDA and CDR2 SQIVND (reference sequence). V gave up 3 bases and J gave up 6 bases, with 7 bases separating them. The CDR3 has 12 amino acids. This specimen belongs to a study of CD4 T cells in relation to SARS-CoV-2 and coronaviruses. Study information: Convalescent patients had median age around 42 years, range about 20 to 75.

Study conclusions and caveats: Each donor contributed either pre-pandemic or post-infection samples, not both. Compared with monoreactive clones, crossreactive clones showed significantly weaker SARS-CoV-2 expansion.

Material: naive CD4+ T cells from PBMCs, cultured in vitro. As to subset: naive CD4+ T cells isolated by negative enrichment. This clonotype was sampled from an adult with COVID-19. V is TRBV19 and J is TRBJ2-3; no clear D gene. The chain's CDR3 is CASSMSMDTQYF. For the CDR3, the DNA is TGTGCCAGTAGTATGTCGATGGATACGCAGTATTTT. Filled out from reference TRBV19 and TRBJ2-3, the complete variable domain reads DGGITQSPKYLFRKEGQNVTLSCEQNLNHDAMYWYRQDPGQGLRLIYYSQIVNDFQKGDIAEGYSVSREKKESFPLTVTSAQKNPTAFYLCASSMSMDTQYFGPGTRLTVL.